The 17 T cell receptor beta chains given below trace back to one sample, sequenced in a study of PD-1 blockade in classical Hodgkin lymphoma (dated by TCRdb to 2018 to 2020). The intended sense of this specimen's time point label: cycle 1 day 1 (C1D1), immediately before nivolumab initiation. Every trial patient had relapsed after autologous stem cell transplantation, and cohorts A, B and C differed in prior brentuximab vedotin exposure. The library was generated by the immunoSEQ multiplex PCR assay. What TCRdb holds here is the immuneACCESS table cut down to in-frame rearrangements. Part of the clones is not present; checked against another copy, under half of the missing clones reflect an unresolved V gene, and the others are unexplained. Recorded for this sample are about 40,000 clones; 76% of them occurred a single time. The ten top clones hold approximately 10% of the sample. Sample: peripheral blood mononuclear cells (PBMCs), taken at baseline. These receptors were taken from a human donor with classical Hodgkin lymphoma.

The gene calls are TRBV4-1 and TRBJ1-4, with 7 positions matching TRBD1. CDR3 length: 18 amino acids. CDR1 and CDR2 (germline): MGHRA, YSYEKL. Trimming at V came to 4 bases and at J to 0 bases, leaving 11 bases not matched to a gene. DNA for the CDR3: TGCGCCAGCAGCCTCGACCCCCCAACAGGGGCAACTAATGAAAAACTGTTTTTT. It specifies CASSLDPPTGATNEKLFF.

This sequence joins TRBV28 and TRBJ1-2; 9 nucleotides align to TRBD1. The CDR3 is made up of 14 amino acids. CDR1 is MDHEN and CDR2 is SYDVKM in the germline V gene. Losses at the gene ends were 5 bases for V and 2 bases for J; bases not matched to a gene: 3. CDR3 nucleotides: TGTGCCAGCAGTGCCGGGACAGGGAACTATGGCTACACCTTC. This encodes CASSAGTGNYGYTF.

This clone was picked up one time. The CDR3, as DNA: TGTGCCAGCAGCACAAATGGGGGAGTGAACACTGAAGCTTTCTTT. This gives the protein CASSTNGGVNTEAFF. This chain uses TRBV28 with TRBJ1-1; D might be TRBD1 (5 bases). Per the germline V gene, CDR1 is MDHEN and CDR2 is SYDVKM. Trimming removed 6 bases from V and 0 bases from J, with 14 bases in between. The CDR3 consists of 15 residues.

As DNA, the CDR3 is TGTGCCAGCAGTTTAGTCTTGGGCGGGAGGGCCTCGACCTACAATGAGCAGTTCTTC. This encodes CASSLVLGGRASTYNEQFF. V usage is TRBV28 and J usage is TRBJ2-1; TRBD2 matches at 9 bases. V dropped 2 bases and J dropped 2; count of bases not matched to a gene: 13. CDR1 is MDHEN, CDR2 SYDVKM, per germline. CDR3 length: 19 amino acids. Full variable domain (rest looked up from reference TRBV28 and TRBJ2-1): DVKVTQSSRYLVKRTGEKVFLECVQDMDHENMFWYRQDPGLGLRLIYFSYDVKMKEKGDIPEGYSVSREKKERFSLILESASTNQTSMYLCASSLVLGGRASTYNEQFFGPGTRLTVL.

The gene calls are TRBV25-1 and TRBJ1-4; D not certain. Germline V lookup: CDR1 MGHDK, CDR2 SYGVNS. This CDR3 is built from 11 residues. V shed 3 bases and J shed 5 bases, with 1 base lying between them. This chain's CDR3 is CASSENEKLFF. CDR3 DNA: TGTGCCAGCAGTGAGAATGAAAAACTGTTTTTT.

The chain recombines TRBV5-6 with TRBJ2-3; TRBD2 is a possible D gene (5 bases). Per germline, CDR1 SGHDT and CDR2 YYEEEE. The CDR3 runs 15 residues. V lost 2 bases to trimming and J lost 6 bases, with 16 bases between them. CDR3 protein: CASSFGGSPPDTQYF. The DNA of the CDR3 is TGTGCCAGCAGCTTCGGAGGTAGCCCGCCCGATACGCAGTATTTT.

The table lists this clone with a few counts. The J gene is TRBJ2-3, the V gene TRBV7-8; 7 bases fit TRBD2. V lost 5 bases, J lost 0 bases, and 5 bases stayed unmatched. Looked up from germline, CDR1 is SGHVS and CDR2 is FQNEAQ. The CDR3 is 15 residues long. The CDR3 DNA is TGTGCCAGCAGCGTAGGGCGGGGGAGCACAGATACGCAGTATTTT. Translation: CASSVGRGSTDTQYF.

The J gene is TRBJ2-4, the V gene TRBV7-2; 8 bases line up with TRBD2. The V gene's germline CDR1 is SGHTA and CDR2 FQGNSA. The CDR3 has 16 residues. Trimming at V came to 1 base and at J to 0 bases, leaving 2 bases not matched to a gene. The CDR3 loop is CASSLGLAGAKNIQYF. The CDR3 DNA reads as TGTGCCAGCAGCTTAGGGCTAGCGGGAGCCAAAAACATTCAGTACTTC.

The chain employs TRBV6-6 and TRBJ2-2; 10 nucleotides agree with TRBD1. The junction had 6 bases not matched to a gene; V was cut back by 5 bases and J by 6 bases. In germline, CDR1 is MNHNY, CDR2 SVGAGI (reference sequence). This CDR3 has 15 residues. The CDR3 sequence is CASSRTGGGSGELFF. The CDR3, as DNA: TGTGCCAGCAGTAGGACAGGGGGAGGATCCGGGGAGCTGTTTTTT.

The chain uses TRBV6-5 and TRBJ2-7; D might be TRBD2 (6 bases). This CDR3 comprises 14 residues. Trimming cost V 2 bases and J 0 bases, with 8 bases left between them. From germline, CDR1 is MNHEY and CDR2 SVGAGI. The CDR3, as DNA: TGTGCCAGCAGTTACGCGGGAAGCTCCTACGAGCAGTACTTC. Protein sequence: CASSYAGSSYEQYF.

This rearrangement joins TRBV14 to TRBJ2-7; 9 nucleotides agree with TRBD2. CDR3 size: 14 residues. The germline V gene encodes CDR1 SGHDN and CDR2 FVKESK. The V gene end was trimmed by 6 bases and the J gene end by 0 bases; junction bases not matched to a gene: 3. CDR3 protein: CASRLAGSSYEQYF. The CDR3 nucleotides are TGTGCCAGCAGGCTAGCGGGGAGCTCCTACGAGCAGTACTTC.

The sample holds a few counts of this clone. The rearrangement uses TRBV19 and TRBJ2-7; possibly TRBD2 for D (5 bases). The germline V and J ends were trimmed by 3 bases and 3 bases, with 15 bases remaining between them. CDR1 and CDR2 (germline): LNHDA, SQIVND (reference sequence). The CDR3 contains 15 residues. The CDR3 protein is CASSIEAGRGYEQYF. The CDR3 DNA reads TGTGCCAGTAGTATCGAGGCGGGCAGAGGCTACGAGCAGTACTTC.

The sample holds a few counts of this clone. The gene calls are TRBV28 and TRBJ2-3; no clear D. Germline assignment: CDR1 MDHEN and CDR2 SYDVKM. This CDR3 has 18 residues. V was trimmed by 4 bases and J by 1 base, leaving 21 bases between them. The CDR3 DNA reads TGTGCCAGCAGTTCGATCGGATCCTTGCTTCGAGGCACAGATACGCAGTATTTT. This translates into CASSSIGSLLRGTDTQYF. Looking up the rest from reference TRBV28 and TRBJ2-3 gives the full variable domain: DVKVTQSSRYLVKRTGEKVFLECVQDMDHENMFWYRQDPGLGLRLIYFSYDVKMKEKGDIPEGYSVSREKKERFSLILESASTNQTSMYLCASSSIGSLLRGTDTQYFGPGTRLTVL.

The chain joins TRBV28 to TRBJ1-4; 7 nucleotides align to TRBD1. The V gene's germline CDR1 is MDHEN and CDR2 SYDVKM. The CDR3 covers 15 residues. V trimming: 8 bases; J trimming: 4 bases; junction bases outside the gene matches: 10. The CDR3 DNA is TGTGCCAGCCGCCGATACGGGACAGATAATGAAAAACTGTTTTTT. It is translated as CASRRYGTDNEKLFF.

As concerns this clone: The same CDR3 is also encoded by other DNA sequences in this sample. The V and J genes are TRBV11-3 and TRBJ2-7; TRBD1 might be the D (7 bases). Trimming pared 5 bases from V and 2 bases from J, leaving 10 bases between. The CDR3 extends over 13 amino acids. The germline CDR1 and CDR2 sequences are SGHNT and YENEEA. CDR3 residues: CASSQGEAYEQYF. CDR3 nucleotide sequence: TGTGCCAGCAGCCAGGGGGAGGCCTACGAGCAGTACTTC. The full variable domain, with the rest looked up from reference TRBV11-3 and TRBJ2-7, is EAGVVQSPRYKIIEKKQPVAFWCNPISGHNTLYWYLQNLGQGPELLIRYENEEAVDDSQLPKDRFSAERLKGVDSTLKIQPAELGDSAVYLCASSQGEAYEQYFGPGTRLTVT.

The rearrangement uses TRBV6-5 and TRBJ2-7; D gene unclear. CDR3 length equals 15 residues. V shed 2 bases and J shed 0 bases, with 11 bases lying between them. CDR1 is MNHEY, CDR2 SVGAGI, per germline. The CDR3 region is CASSYGSTSSYEQYF. The CDR3 DNA reads TGTGCCAGCAGTTACGGTTCTACCAGCTCCTACGAGCAGTACTTC.

J is TRBJ2-1 and V is TRBV15; D unclear. Trimming stripped 2 bases from V and 12 bases from J, with 17 bases between. Germline V gene sequence: CDR1 LNHNV, CDR2 YYDKDF (reference sequence). This CDR3 is 14 amino acids long. CDR3 region: CATSRFGSTMGQFF. The CDR3, as DNA: TGTGCCACCAGCAGATTCGGTTCTACAATGGGGCAGTTCTTC.